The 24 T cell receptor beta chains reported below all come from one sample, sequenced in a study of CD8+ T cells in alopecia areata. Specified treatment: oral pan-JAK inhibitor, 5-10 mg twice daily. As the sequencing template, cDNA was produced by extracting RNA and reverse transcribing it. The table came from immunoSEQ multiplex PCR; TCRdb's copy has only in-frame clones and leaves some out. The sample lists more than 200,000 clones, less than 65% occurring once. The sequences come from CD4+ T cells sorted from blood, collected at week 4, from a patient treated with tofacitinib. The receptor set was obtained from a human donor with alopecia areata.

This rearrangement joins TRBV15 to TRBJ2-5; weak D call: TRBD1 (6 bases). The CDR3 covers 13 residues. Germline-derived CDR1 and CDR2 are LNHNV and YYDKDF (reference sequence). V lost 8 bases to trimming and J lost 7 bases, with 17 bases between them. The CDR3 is CATRVPGARTQYF. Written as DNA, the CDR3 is TGTGCCACCCGAGTCCCAGGGGCACGGACCCAGTACTTC.

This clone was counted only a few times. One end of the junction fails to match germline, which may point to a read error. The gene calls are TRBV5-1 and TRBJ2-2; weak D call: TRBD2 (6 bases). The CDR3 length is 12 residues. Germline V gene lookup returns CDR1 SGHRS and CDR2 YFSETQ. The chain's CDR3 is CASSLDVGGLFF. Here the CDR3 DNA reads TGCGCCAGCAGCTTGGATGTCGGGGGGCTGTTTTTT.

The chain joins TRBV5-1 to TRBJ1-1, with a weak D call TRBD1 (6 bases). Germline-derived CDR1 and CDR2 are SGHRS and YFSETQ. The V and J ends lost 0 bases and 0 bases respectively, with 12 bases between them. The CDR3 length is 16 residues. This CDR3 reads CASSLGDTSLNTEAFF. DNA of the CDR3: TGCGCCAGCAGCTTGGGGGACACCTCATTGAACACTGAAGCTTTCTTT.

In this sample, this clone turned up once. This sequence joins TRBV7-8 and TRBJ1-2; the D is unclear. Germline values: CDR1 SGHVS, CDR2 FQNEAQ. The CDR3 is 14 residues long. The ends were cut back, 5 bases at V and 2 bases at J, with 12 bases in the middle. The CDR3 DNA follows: TGTGCCAGCAGCCCCCGGACGGGAAACTATGGCTACACCTTC. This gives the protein CASSPRTGNYGYTF.

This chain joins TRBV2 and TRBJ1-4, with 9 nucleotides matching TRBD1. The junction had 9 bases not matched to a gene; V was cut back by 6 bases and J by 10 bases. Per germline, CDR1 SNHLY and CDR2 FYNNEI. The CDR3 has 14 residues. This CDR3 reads CASSFGQGRAKLFF. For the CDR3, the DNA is TGTGCCAGCAGCTTTGGACAGGGGAGGGCAAAACTGTTTTTT.

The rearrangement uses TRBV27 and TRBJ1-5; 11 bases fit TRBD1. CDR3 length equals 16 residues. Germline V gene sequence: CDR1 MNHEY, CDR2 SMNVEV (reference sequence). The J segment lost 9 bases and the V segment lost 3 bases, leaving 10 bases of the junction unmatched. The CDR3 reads CASSFTRTGGIGPQHF. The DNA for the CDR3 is TGTGCCAGCAGTTTCACACGGACAGGGGGCATTGGGCCCCAGCATTTT.

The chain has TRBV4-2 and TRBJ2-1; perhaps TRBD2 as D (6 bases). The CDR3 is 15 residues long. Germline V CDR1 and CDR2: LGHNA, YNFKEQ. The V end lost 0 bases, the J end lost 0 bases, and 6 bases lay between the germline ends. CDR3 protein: CASSQEGGSYNEQFF. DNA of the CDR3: TGTGCCAGCAGCCAAGAGGGGGGCTCCTACAATGAGCAGTTCTTC.

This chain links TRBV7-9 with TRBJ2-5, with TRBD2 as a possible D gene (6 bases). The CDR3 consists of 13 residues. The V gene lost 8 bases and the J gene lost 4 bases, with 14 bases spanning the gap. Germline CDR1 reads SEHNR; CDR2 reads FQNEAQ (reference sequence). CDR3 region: CASRRALRETQYF. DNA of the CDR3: TGTGCCAGCCGGAGGGCTCTGAGAGAGACCCAGTACTTC.

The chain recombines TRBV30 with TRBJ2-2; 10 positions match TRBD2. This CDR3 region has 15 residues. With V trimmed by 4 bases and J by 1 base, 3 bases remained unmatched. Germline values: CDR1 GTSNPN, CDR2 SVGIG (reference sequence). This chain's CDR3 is CAWNRLAGNTGELFF. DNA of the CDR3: TGTGCCTGGAACCGACTAGCGGGGAACACCGGGGAGCTGTTTTTT.

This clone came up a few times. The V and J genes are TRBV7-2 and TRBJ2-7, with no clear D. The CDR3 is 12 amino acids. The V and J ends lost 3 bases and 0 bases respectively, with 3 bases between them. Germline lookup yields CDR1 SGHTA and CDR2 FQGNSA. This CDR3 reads CASSLVSYEQYF. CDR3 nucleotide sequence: TGTGCCAGCAGCTTGGTCTCCTACGAGCAGTACTTC.

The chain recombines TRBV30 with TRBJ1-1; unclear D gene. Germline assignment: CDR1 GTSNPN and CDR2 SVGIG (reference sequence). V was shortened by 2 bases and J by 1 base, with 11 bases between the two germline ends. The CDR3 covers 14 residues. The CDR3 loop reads CAWSRLAANTEAFF. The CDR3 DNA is TGTGCCTGGAGTAGGCTGGCAGCGAACACTGAAGCTTTCTTT.

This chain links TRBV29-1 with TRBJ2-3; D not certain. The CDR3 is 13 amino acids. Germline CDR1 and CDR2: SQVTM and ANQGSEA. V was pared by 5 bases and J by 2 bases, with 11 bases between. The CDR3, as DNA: TGCAGCGTTAATCAGCGATTCACAGATACGCAGTATTTT. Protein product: CSVNQRFTDTQYF.

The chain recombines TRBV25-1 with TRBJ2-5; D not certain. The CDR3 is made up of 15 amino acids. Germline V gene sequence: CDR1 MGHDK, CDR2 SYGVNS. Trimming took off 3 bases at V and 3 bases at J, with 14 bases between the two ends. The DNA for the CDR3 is TGTGCCAGCAGTGAGCCTCCTGGACGGGAAGAGACCCAGTACTTC. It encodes CASSEPPGREETQYF.

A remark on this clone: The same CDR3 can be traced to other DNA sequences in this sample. This CDR3 is CSVRQGGDTEAFF. The CDR3 DNA sequence: TGCAGCGTTCGACAGGGGGGGGACACTGAAGCTTTCTTT. The chain recombines TRBV29-1 with TRBJ1-1; 9 positions match TRBD1. The trim removed 5 bases at V and 3 bases at J, leaving 4 bases unmatched. This CDR3 region has 13 residues. Germline lookup yields CDR1 SQVTM and CDR2 ANQGSEA.

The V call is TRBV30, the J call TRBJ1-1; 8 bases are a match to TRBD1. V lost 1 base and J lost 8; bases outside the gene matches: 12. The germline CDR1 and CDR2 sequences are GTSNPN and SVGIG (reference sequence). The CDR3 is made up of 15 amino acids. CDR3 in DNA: TGTGCCTGGAGTGCTTCCGGGACAGGTGCTCTGGAAGCTTTCTTT. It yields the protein CAWSASGTGALEAFF.

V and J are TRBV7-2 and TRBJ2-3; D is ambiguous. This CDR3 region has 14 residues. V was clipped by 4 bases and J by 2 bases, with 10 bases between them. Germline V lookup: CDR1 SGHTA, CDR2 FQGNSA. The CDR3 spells CASSSLLFTDTQYF. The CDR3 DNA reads TGTGCCAGCAGCTCCCTCCTTTTCACAGATACGCAGTATTTT.

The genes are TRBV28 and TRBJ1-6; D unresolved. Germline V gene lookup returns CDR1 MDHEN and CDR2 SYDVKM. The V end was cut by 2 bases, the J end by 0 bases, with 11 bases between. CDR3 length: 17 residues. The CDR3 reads CASSLIRQSSYNSPLHF. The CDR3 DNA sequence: TGTGCCAGCAGTTTAATCCGGCAGTCCTCCTATAATTCACCCCTCCACTTT.

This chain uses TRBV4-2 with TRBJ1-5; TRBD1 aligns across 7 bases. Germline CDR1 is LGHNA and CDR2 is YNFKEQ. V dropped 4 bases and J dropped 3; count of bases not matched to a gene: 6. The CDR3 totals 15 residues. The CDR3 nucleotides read TGTGCCAGCAGCCCGCGGACAGGTGCCAATCAGCCCCAGCATTTT. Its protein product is CASSPRTGANQPQHF.

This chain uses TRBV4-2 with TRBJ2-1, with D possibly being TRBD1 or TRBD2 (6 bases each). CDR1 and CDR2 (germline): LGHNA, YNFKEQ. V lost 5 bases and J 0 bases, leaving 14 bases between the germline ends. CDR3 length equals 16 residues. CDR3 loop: CASSFGGGSSYNEQFF. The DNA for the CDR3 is TGTGCCAGCAGCTTCGGAGGGGGGAGCTCCTACAATGAGCAGTTCTTC.

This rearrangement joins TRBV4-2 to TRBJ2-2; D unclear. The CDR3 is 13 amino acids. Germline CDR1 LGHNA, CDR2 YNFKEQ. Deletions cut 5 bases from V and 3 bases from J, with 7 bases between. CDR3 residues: CASSSQDTGELFF. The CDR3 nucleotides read TGTGCCAGCAGCTCCCAGGACACCGGGGAGCTGTTTTTT.

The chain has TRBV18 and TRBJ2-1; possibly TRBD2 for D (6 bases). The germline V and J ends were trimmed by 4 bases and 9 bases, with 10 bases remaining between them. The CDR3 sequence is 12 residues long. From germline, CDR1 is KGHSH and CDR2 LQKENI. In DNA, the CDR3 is TGTGCCAGCTCACGGATGGGGGGTGAGCAGTTCTTC. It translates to CASSRMGGEQFF.

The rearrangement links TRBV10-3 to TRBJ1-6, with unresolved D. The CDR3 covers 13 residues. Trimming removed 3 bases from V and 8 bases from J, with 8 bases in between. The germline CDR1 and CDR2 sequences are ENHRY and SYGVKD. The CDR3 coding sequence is TGTGCCATCAGTGACCAGACCGATTCACCCCTCCACTTT. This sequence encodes CAISDQTDSPLHF.

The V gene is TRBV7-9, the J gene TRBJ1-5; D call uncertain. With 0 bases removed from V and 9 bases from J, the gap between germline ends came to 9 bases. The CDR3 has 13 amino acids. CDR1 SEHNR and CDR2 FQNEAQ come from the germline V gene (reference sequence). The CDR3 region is CASSLASPGPQHF. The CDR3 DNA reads TGTGCCAGCAGCTTAGCTTCCCCAGGGCCCCAGCATTTT. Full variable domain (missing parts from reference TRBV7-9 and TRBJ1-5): DTGVSQNPRHKITKRGQNVTFRCDPISEHNRLYWYRQTLGQGPEFLTYFQNEAQLEKSRLLSDRFSAERPKGSFSTLEIQRTEQGDSAMYLCASSLASPGPQHFGDGTRLSIL.

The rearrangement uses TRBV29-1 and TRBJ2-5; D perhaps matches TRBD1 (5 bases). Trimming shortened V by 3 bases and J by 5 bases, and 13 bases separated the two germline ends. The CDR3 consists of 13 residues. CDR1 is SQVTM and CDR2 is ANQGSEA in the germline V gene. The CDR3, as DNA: TGCAGCGTTGATCCCAGGGTGGGGGAGACCCAGTACTTC. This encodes CSVDPRVGETQYF. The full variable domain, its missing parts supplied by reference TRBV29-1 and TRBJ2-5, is SAVISQKPSRDICQRGTSLTIQCQVDSQVTMMFWYRQQPGQSLTLIATANQGSEATYESGFVIDKFPISRPNLTFSTLTVSNMSPEDSSIYLCSVDPRVGETQYFGPGTRLLVL.